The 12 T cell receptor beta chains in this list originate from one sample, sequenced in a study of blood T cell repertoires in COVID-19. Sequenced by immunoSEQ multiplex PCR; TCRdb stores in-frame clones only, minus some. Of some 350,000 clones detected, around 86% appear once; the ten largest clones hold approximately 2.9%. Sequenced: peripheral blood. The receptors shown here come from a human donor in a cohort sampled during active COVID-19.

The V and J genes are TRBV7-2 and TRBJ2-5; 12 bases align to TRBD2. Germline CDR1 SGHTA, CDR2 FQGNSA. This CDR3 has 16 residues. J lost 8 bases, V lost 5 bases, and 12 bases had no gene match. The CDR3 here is CASSLHLTSGGETQYF. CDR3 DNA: TGTGCCAGCAGCCTACACTTGACTAGCGGGGGAGAAACCCAGTACTTC.

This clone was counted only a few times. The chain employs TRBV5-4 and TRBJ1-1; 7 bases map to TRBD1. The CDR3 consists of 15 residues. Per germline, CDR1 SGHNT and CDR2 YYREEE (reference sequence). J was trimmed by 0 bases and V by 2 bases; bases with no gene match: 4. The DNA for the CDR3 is TGTGCCAGCAGCTTAAGAGACAGGGTGAACACTGAAGCTTTCTTT. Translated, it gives CASSLRDRVNTEAFF.

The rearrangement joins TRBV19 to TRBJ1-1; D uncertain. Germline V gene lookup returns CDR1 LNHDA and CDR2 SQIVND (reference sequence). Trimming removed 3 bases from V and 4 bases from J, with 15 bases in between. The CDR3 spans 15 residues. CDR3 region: CASSIRGAASTEAFF. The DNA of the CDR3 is TGTGCCAGTAGTATTCGTGGAGCTGCCAGCACTGAAGCTTTCTTT.

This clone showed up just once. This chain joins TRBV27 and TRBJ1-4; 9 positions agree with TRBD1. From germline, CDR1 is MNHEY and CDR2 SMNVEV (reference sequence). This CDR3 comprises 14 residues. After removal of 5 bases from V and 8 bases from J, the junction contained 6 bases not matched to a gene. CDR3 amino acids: CASSPNRGREKLFF. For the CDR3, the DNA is TGTGCCAGCAGTCCCAACAGGGGGCGGGAAAAACTGTTTTTT. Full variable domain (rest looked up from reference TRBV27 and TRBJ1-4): EAQVTQNPRYLITVTGKKLTVTCSQNMNHEYMSWYRQDPGLGLRQIYYSMNVEVTDKGDVPEGYKVSRKEKRNFPLILESPSPNQTSLYFCASSPNRGREKLFFGSGTQLSVL.

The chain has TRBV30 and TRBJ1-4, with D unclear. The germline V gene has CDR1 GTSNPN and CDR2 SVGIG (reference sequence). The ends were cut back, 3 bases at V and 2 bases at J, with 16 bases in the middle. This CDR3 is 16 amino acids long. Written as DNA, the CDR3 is TGTGCCTGGAGCCGAGGCTTACTTCCGACTAATGAAAAACTGTTTTTT. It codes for CAWSRGLLPTNEKLFF.

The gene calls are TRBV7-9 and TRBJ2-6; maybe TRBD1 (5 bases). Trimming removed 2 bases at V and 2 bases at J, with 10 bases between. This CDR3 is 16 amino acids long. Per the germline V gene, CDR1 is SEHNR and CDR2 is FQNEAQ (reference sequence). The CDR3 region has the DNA TGTGCCAGCAGCTTAACAGGTGGAACTGGGGCCAACGTCCTGACTTTC. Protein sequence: CASSLTGGTGANVLTF.

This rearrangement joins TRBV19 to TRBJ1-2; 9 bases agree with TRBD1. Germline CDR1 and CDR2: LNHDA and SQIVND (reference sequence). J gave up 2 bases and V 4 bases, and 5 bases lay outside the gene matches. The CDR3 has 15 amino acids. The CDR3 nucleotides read TGTGCCAGTAGTACGAGGACAGGGGAGAACTATGGCTACACCTTC. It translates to CASSTRTGENYGYTF.

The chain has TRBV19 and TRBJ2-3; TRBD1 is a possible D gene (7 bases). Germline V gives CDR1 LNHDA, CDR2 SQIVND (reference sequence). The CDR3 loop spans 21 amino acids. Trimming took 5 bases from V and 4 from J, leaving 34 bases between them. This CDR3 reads CASSLVLETFRLEGAADTQYF. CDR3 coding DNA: TGTGCCAGTAGTCTCGTTTTAGAGACTTTCCGTCTGGAGGGGGCGGCAGATACGCAGTATTTT.

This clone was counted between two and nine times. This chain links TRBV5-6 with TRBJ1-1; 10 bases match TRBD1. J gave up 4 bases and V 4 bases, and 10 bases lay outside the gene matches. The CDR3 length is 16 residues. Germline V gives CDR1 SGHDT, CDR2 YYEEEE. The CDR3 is CASSLGQGIESTEAFF. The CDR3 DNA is TGTGCCAGCAGCCTGGGACAGGGGATTGAGAGCACTGAAGCTTTCTTT.

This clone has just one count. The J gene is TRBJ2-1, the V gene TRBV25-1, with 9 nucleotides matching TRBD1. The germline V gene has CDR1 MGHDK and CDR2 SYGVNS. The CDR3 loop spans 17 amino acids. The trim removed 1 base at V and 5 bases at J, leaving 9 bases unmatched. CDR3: CASSELPAGQGDNEQFF. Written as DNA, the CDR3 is TGTGCCAGCAGTGAATTGCCCGCGGGACAGGGCGACAATGAGCAGTTCTTC.

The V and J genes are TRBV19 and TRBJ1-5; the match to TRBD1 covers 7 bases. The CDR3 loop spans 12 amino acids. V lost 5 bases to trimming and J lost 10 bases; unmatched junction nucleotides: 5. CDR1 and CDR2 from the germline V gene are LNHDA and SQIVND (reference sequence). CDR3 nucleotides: TGTGCCAGTAGTCCAGGGGGACCCCCCCAGCATTTT. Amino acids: CASSPGGPPQHF.

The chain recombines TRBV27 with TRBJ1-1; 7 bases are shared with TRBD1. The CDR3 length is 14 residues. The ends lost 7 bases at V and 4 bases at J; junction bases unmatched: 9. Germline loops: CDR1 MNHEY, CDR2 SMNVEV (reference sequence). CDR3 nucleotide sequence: TGTGCCAGCACCCCCGCGGCAGGGGGCACTGAAGCTTTCTTT. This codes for CASTPAAGGTEAFF.